This TCR beta chain was captured in a study of tumor-infiltrating lymphocytes in primary liver carcinoma. In the study overall: Primary liver carcinoma in the patients was surgically resected. Patients of both sexes were 30 to 69 years old. Whole-study results and caveats: Comparison of CD4+ and CD8+ repertoires was precluded by bulk unsorted samples. Overlap in tumor-adjacent and tumor-blood pairs fell below that of tumor region pairs.

This clonotype was recorded at least ten times. The antigen remains unidentified. The CDR3 runs 18 residues. The germline V gene encodes CDR1 MNHNS and CDR2 SASEGT. The germline V and J ends were trimmed by 2 bases and 0 bases, with 17 bases remaining between them. RNA isolated from unsorted whole blood supplied the blood RNA, with germline DNA also extracted. Synthesis of TCR beta cDNA was carried out from 500 ng total RNA with a constant-region primer. TCR beta libraries came from three nested multiplex PCR rounds using slightly modified ARM-PCR. Both of the initial two PCR rounds ran for around 9 cycles and employed TRBV1-TRBV30 forward primers alongside a C-beta reverse primer. Each CDR3 protein is one row after TCRdb ran MiXCR on the multiplex PCR reads. The repertoire has roughly 330,000 distinct CDR3 sequences, less than 70% of them found once; the top ten carry under 8%.

Sequencing was done on a sample of peripheral blood. V usage is TRBV6-1 and J usage is TRBJ2-1; D gene ambiguous. This clonotype originated in a man in his forties with primary liver carcinoma and hepatitis B virus infection. The CDR3 reads CASSEYGSVTGSYNEQFF. The CDR3 coding sequence is TGTGCCAGCAGTGAATATGGCTCGGTAACGGGCTCCTACAATGAGCAGTTCTTC.